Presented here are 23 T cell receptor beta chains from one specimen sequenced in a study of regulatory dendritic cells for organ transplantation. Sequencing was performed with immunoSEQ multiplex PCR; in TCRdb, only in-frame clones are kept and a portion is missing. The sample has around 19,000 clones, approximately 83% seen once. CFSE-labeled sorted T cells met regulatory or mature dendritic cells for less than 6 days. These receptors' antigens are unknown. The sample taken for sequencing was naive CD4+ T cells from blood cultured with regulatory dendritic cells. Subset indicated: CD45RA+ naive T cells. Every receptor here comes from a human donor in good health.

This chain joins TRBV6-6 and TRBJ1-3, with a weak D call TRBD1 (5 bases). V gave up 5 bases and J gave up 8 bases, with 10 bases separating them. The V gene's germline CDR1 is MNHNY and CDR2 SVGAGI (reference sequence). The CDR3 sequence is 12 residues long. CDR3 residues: CASSRTGDTIYF. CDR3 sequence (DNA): TGTGCCAGCAGTAGGACGGGGGACACCATATATTTT.

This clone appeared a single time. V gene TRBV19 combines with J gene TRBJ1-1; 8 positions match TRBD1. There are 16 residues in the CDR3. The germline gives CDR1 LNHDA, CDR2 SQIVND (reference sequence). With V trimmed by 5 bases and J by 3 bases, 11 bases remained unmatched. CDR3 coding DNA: TGTGCCAGTAGTGACCGGGGGACAGGCAGCTACACTGAAGCTTTCTTT. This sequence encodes CASSDRGTGSYTEAFF.

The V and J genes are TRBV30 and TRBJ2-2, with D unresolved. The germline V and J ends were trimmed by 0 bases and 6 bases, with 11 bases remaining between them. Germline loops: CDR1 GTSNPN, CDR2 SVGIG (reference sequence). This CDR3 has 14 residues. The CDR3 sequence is CAWSVRIVAGELFF. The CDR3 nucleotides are TGTGCCTGGAGTGTACGCATCGTTGCCGGGGAGCTGTTTTTT.

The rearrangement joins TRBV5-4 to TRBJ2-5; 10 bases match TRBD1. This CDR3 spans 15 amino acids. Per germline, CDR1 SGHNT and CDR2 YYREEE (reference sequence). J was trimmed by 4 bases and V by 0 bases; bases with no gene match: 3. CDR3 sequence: CASSLEGTGVETQYF. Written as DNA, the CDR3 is TGTGCCAGCAGCTTGGAGGGGACAGGGGTAGAGACCCAGTACTTC.

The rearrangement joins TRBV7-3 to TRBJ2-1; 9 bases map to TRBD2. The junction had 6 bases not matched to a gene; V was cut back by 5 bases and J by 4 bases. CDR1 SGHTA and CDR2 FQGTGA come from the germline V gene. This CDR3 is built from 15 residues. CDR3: CASSPRLADYNEQFF. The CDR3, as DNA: TGTGCCAGCAGCCCCAGACTAGCGGATTACAATGAGCAGTTCTTC.

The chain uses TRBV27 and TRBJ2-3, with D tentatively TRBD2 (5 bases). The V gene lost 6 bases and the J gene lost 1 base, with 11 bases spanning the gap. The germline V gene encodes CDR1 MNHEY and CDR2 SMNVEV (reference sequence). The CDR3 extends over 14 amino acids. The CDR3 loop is CASRRARGTDTQYF. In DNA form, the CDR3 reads TGTGCCAGCAGGAGGGCTAGGGGCACAGATACGCAGTATTTT.

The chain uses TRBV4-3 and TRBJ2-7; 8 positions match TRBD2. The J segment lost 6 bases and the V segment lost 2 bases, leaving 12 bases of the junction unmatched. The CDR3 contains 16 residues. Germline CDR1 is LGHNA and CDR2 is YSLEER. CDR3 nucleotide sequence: TGCGCCAGCAGCCAACTGCAGACTAGCGCTTCAGCCGAGCAGTACTTC. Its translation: CASSQLQTSASAEQYF.

CDR3 amino acids: CAWSVTYYGYTF. In nucleotides, the CDR3 is TGTGCCTGGAGTGTGACCTACTATGGCTACACCTTC. The chain employs TRBV30 and TRBJ1-2; D gene unclear. Germline CDR1 is GTSNPN and CDR2 is SVGIG (reference sequence). Trimming removed 0 bases at V and 3 bases at J, with 5 bases between. The CDR3 is made up of 12 amino acids. Complete variable domain (other parts from reference TRBV30 and TRBJ1-2): SQTIHQWPATLVQPVGSPLSLECTVEGTSNPNLYWYRQAAGRGLQLLFYSVGIGQISSEVPQNLSASRPQDRQFILSSKKLLLSDSGFYLCAWSVTYYGYTFGSGTRLTVV.

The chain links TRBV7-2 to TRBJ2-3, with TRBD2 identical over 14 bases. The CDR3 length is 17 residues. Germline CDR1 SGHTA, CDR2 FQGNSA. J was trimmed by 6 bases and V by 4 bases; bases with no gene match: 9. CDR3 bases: TGTGCCAGCAGCTGGGGACTAGCGGGAGCCCTGGGGGATACGCAGTATTTT. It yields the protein CASSWGLAGALGDTQYF.

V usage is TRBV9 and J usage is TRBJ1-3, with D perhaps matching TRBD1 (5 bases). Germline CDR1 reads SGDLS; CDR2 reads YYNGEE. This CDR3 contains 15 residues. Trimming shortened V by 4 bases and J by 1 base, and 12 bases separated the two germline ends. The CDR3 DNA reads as TGTGCCAGCAGCCCGCGTGGGGGGTCTGGAAACACCATATATTTT. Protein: CASSPRGGSGNTIYF.

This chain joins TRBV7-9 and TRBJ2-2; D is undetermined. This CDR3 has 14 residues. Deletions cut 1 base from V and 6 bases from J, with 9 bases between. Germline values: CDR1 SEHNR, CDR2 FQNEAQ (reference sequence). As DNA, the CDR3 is TGTGCCAGCAGCTTAGAGTATTTGGCCGGGGAGCTGTTTTTT. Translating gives CASSLEYLAGELFF.

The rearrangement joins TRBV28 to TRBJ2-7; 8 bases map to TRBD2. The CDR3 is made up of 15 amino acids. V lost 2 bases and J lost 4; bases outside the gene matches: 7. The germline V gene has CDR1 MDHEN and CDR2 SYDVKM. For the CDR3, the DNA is TGTGCCAGCAGTTTACAGGGACTAGAGCTTTACGAGCAGTACTTC. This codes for CASSLQGLELYEQYF.

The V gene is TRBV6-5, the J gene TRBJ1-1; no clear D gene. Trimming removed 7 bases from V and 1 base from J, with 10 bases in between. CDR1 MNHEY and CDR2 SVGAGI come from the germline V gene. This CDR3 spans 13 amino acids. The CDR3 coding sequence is TGTGCCAGCACCCGATGGGGGAACACTGAAGCTTTCTTT. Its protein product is CASTRWGNTEAFF.

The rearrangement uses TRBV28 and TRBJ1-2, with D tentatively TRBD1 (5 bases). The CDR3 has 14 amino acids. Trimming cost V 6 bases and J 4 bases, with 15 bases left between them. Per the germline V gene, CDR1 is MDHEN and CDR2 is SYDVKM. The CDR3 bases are TGTGCCAGCAGCCCCGATAGAGGGACCTATGGCTACACCTTC. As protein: CASSPDRGTYGYTF.

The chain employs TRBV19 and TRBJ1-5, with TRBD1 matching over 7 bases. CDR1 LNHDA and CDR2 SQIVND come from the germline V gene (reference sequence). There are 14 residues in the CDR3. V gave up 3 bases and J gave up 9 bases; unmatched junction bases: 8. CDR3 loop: CASSMVGGLRPQHF. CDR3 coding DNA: TGTGCCAGTAGTATGGTAGGGGGCCTGCGGCCCCAGCATTTT.

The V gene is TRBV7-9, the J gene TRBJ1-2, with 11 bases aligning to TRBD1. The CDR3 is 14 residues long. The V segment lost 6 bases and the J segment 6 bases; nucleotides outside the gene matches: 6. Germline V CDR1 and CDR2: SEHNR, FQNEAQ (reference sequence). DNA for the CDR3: TGTGCCAGCAGACACCGGACAGGGGGCAATGGCTACACCTTC. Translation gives CASRHRTGGNGYTF.

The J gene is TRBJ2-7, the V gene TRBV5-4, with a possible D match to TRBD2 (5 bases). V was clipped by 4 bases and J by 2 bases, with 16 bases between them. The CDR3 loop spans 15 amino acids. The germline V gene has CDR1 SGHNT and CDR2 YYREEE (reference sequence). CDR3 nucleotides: TGTGCCAGCAGCCCGAGTGGCGGGCTCACCTACGAGCAGTACTTC. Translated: CASSPSGGLTYEQYF.

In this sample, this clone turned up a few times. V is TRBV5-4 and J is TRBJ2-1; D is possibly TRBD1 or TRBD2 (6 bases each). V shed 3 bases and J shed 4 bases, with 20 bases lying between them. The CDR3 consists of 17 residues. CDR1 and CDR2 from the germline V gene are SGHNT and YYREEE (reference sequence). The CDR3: CASSSRRGTKAYNEQFF. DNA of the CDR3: TGTGCCAGCAGCTCACGCCGCGGGACAAAAGCTTACAATGAGCAGTTCTTC.

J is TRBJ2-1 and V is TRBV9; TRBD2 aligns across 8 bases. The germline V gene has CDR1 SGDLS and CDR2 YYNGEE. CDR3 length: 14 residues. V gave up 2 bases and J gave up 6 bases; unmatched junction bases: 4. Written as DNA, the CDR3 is TGTGCCAGCAGCGTGAAAGCGGGAGCCAATGAGCAGTTCTTC. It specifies CASSVKAGANEQFF.

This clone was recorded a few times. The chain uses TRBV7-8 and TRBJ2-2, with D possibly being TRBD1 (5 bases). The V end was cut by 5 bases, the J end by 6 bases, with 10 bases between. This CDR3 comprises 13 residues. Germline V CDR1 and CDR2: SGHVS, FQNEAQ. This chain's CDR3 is CASSVQGSGELFF. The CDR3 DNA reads TGTGCCAGCAGCGTCCAGGGCTCCGGGGAGCTGTTTTTT.

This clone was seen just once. In DNA, the CDR3 is TGTGCCAGCAGCGACGGGGGTCCCTCCTACGAGCAGTACTTC. It is translated as CASSDGGPSYEQYF. V is TRBV5-4 and J is TRBJ2-7; D is perhaps TRBD2 (6 bases). CDR3 size: 14 residues. Trimming removed 4 bases from V and 0 bases from J, with 11 bases in between. Per germline, CDR1 SGHNT and CDR2 YYREEE (reference sequence).

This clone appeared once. CDR3 sequence reads: CASMKRVQNEQFF. CDR3 sequence (DNA): TGTGCCAGCATGAAGCGGGTTCAGAATGAGCAGTTCTTC. This rearrangement joins TRBV6-6 to TRBJ2-1; TRBD2 might be the D (6 bases). V was trimmed by 7 bases and J by 7 bases, leaving 14 bases between them. The germline V gene encodes CDR1 MNHNY and CDR2 SVGAGI (reference sequence). This CDR3 spans 13 amino acids.

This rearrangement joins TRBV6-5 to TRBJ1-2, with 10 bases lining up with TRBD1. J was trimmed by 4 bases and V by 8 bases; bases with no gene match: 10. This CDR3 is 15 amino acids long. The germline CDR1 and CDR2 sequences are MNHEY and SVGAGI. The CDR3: CASRGQGTRGYGYTF. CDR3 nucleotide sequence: TGTGCCAGCCGGGGACAGGGGACCAGGGGCTATGGCTACACCTTC.